These T cell receptor beta chains were read from a single sample in a study of blood T cell repertoires in COVID-19. TCRdb's copy holds only in-frame clones and misses some; the assay was immunoSEQ multiplex PCR. The sample yields 220,000 or so clones, 86% seen once. Sequences were obtained from PBMCs or T cells enriched from blood (not recorded which). These receptors all come from a woman between 45 and 60 years old who had recovered from COVID-19. The CDR3 runs from the conserved cysteine through the conserved F or W. The D gene is left open where the match is weak. Size is stated for part of the rows, as once, few or many counts, or as a class when the clone is expanded.

cdr3_length j_call v_call d_call clone_size cdr3_aa cdr3_nt
16 TRBJ2-7 TRBV4-2 TRBD2 NA CASSQDGLAGADEQYF TGTGCCAGCAGCCAAGATGGGCTAGCGGGAGCTGACGAGCAGTACTTC
12 TRBJ1-1 TRBV29-1 TRBD1 NA CSAGTGNTEAFF TGCAGCGCCGGGACAGGGAACACTGAAGCTTTCTTT
12 TRBJ1-4 TRBV11-3 NA NA CASSLRNEKLFF TGTGCCAGCAGCTTACGTAATGAAAAACTGTTTTTT
15 TRBJ1-2 TRBV3-1/TRBV3-2 TRBD1 once CASSLGQGSIYGYTF TGTGCCAGCAGTCTTGGACAGGGCTCTATCTATGGCTACACCTTC
15 TRBJ1-5 TRBV6-2/TRBV6-3 NA NA CASSRQVPGNQPQHF TGTGCCAGCAGCCGACAGGTGCCGGGCAATCAGCCCCAGCATTTT
16 TRBJ1-5 TRBV28 TRBD1 NA CASSLRVGQAQRPQHF TGTGCCAGCAGTTTAAGGGTCGGACAGGCCCAAAGGCCCCAGCATTTT
16 TRBJ2-1 TRBV7-2 NA NA CASSLEPLASYNEQFF TGTGCCAGCAGCTTAGAACCACTAGCCTCCTACAATGAGCAGTTCTTC
13 TRBJ2-1 TRBV24-1 TRBD2 NA CATSDHGLGEQFF TGTGCCACCAGTGACCACGGACTAGGTGAGCAGTTCTTC
13 TRBJ2-3 TRBV27 NA few CASSIGTLDTQYF TGTGCCAGCAGTATTGGGACACTCGATACGCAGTATTTT
14 TRBJ2-7 TRBV11-2 TRBD1 NA CASSRTGSAYEQYF TGTGCCAGCAGCAGGACAGGGAGCGCCTACGAGCAGTACTTC
13 TRBJ2-7 TRBV28 NA NA CASRIPLGYEQYF TGTGCCAGCAGGATACCCCTCGGCTACGAGCAGTACTTC
15 TRBJ2-1 TRBV7-3 TRBD1 NA CASSSTGHFVNEQFF TGTGCCAGCAGCTCGACAGGGCATTTTGTCAATGAGCAGTTCTTC
14 TRBJ1-2 TRBV19 TRBD1 NA CASRDTRGPRGYTF TGTGCCAGTAGAGATACGAGGGGGCCTCGTGGCTACACCTTC
13 TRBJ1-3 TRBV12-3/TRBV12-4 NA NA CASSFGGANTIYF TGTGCCAGCAGTTTTGGTGGGGCAAACACCATATATTTT
14 TRBJ1-1 TRBV18 TRBD1 NA CASSPDRVGTEAFF TGTGCCAGCTCACCGGACAGGGTTGGCACTGAAGCTTTCTTT
14 TRBJ1-1 TRBV12-5 TRBD1 NA CASGSGQGFTEAFF TGTGCTAGTGGTTCCGGACAGGGTTTTACTGAAGCTTTCTTT
15 TRBJ2-7 TRBV18 TRBD1 NA CASSPQGQGPYEQYF TGTGCCAGCTCACCGCAGGGACAGGGACCCTACGAGCAGTACTTC
15 TRBJ1-1 TRBV5-6 TRBD1 NA CASSGKQGANTEAFF TGTGCCAGCAGCGGTAAACAGGGGGCCAACACTGAAGCTTTCTTT
16 TRBJ2-7 TRBV6-1 TRBD2 NA CASSVPPRGGPAEQYF TGTGCCAGCAGTGTACCTCCCCGGGGGGGCCCCGCCGAGCAGTACTTC
15 TRBJ1-2 TRBV5-1 NA NA CASSLAAGVDYGYTF TGCGCCAGCAGCTTGGCCGCCGGGGTTGACTATGGCTACACCTTC
16 TRBJ1-1 TRBV5-8 NA NA CASSPVPSFRRTEAFF TGTGCCAGCAGTCCGGTCCCGTCCTTTAGGAGGACTGAAGCTTTCTTT
14 TRBJ1-1 TRBV28 NA once CASSPRGLNTEAFF TGTGCCAGCAGTCCACGAGGCTTGAACACTGAAGCTTTCTTT
15 TRBJ1-5 TRBV4-2 NA NA CASSPQGRSYQPQHF TGTGCCAGCAGCCCTCAGGGGCGGTCATACCAGCCCCAGCATTTT
17 TRBJ2-7 TRBV5-1 NA NA CASSLKRTSGVNYEQYF TGCGCCAGCAGCTTGAAAAGGACGTCAGGGGTCAATTACGAGCAGTACTTC
12 TRBJ2-1 TRBV27 NA NA CASSGRSNEQFF TGTGCCAGCTCGGGGAGGAGCAATGAGCAGTTCTTC
14 TRBJ1-3 TRBV7-9 NA NA CASSQILSGNTIYF TGTGCCAGCAGCCAGATCCTCTCTGGAAACACCATATATTTT
15 TRBJ2-1 TRBV6-4 TRBD2 NA CASSDWTSGSNEQFF TGTGCCAGCAGTGACTGGACTAGCGGGTCTAATGAGCAGTTCTTC
16 TRBJ2-3 TRBV4-2 TRBD2 NA CASSQAASGETDTQYF TGTGCCAGCAGCCAAGCAGCTAGCGGGGAAACAGATACGCAGTATTTT
13 TRBJ1-1 TRBV29-1 TRBD1 NA CSVSRGLNTEAFF TGCAGCGTCTCCAGGGGGTTGAACACTGAAGCTTTCTTT
12 TRBJ1-2 TRBV6-4 NA NA CASYSRGNGYTF TGTGCCAGCTATTCCCGGGGGAATGGCTACACCTTC
13 TRBJ1-6 TRBV19 TRBD1 NA CASSNRGNSPLHF TGTGCCAGTTCGAACAGGGGTAATTCACCCCTCCACTTT
16 TRBJ2-3 TRBV19 NA NA CASSTRRRGSTDTQYF TGTGCCAGTAGTACCCGACGTCGAGGGAGCACAGATACGCAGTATTTT
16 TRBJ2-1 TRBV11-2 TRBD1 once CASSLVLGQGFHEQFF TGTGCCAGCAGCTTAGTTTTAGGACAGGGATTTCATGAGCAGTTCTTC
14 TRBJ1-5 TRBV28 NA NA CASSLSGFNQPQHF TGTGCCAGCAGTTTGTCGGGTTTCAATCAGCCCCAGCATTTT
14 TRBJ2-1 TRBV2 TRBD1 NA CASSSQGAIDEQFF TGTGCCAGCAGTTCACAGGGGGCGATAGATGAGCAGTTCTTC
14 TRBJ2-1 TRBV5-4 TRBD1 NA CASSLQGAYNEQFF TGTGCCAGCAGCTTGCAGGGGGCTTACAATGAGCAGTTCTTC
17 TRBJ1-5 TRBV9 NA NA CASSVGSPRAPNQPQHF TGTGCCAGCAGCGTAGGATCCCCGAGGGCCCCCAATCAGCCCCAGCATTTT
16 TRBJ1-3 TRBV7-8 NA NA CASSLALSGSGNTIYF TGTGCCAGCAGCTTAGCGTTGTCGGGCTCTGGAAACACCATATATTTT
14 TRBJ1-5 TRBV16 NA NA CASSLQGSNQPQHF TGTGCCAGCAGCTTACAGGGTAGCAATCAGCCCCAGCATTTT
15 TRBJ2-7 TRBV7-6 TRBD1 NA CASSLAGQGWNEQYF TGTGCCAGCAGCTTAGCGGGACAGGGATGGAACGAGCAGTACTTC
13 TRBJ1-2 TRBV9 TRBD1 NA CASRGGQNYGYTF TGTGCCAGCAGGGGGGGACAGAACTATGGCTACACCTTC
16 TRBJ2-2 TRBV29-1 TRBD2 NA CSGILTSGSNTGELFF TGCAGCGGTATACTTACTAGCGGCTCGAACACCGGGGAGCTGTTTTTT
13 TRBJ1-6 TRBV7-3 NA NA CASSLNQVSPLHF TGTGCCAGCAGCTTAAATCAGGTTTCACCCCTCCACTTT
15 TRBJ2-6 TRBV18 NA NA CASFSTSSGANVLTF TGTGCCAGCTTCTCCACAAGCTCTGGGGCCAACGTCCTGACTTTC
15 TRBJ2-1 TRBV5-1 TRBD1 NA CASSAGTGVYNEQFF TGCGCCAGCAGCGCAGGGACAGGGGTGTACAATGAGCAGTTCTTC
15 TRBJ1-1 TRBV5-4 NA once CASSLAGRGDTEAFF TGTGCCAGCAGCTTGGCCGGCAGGGGAGACACTGAAGCTTTCTTT
11 TRBJ1-4 TRBV30 NA NA CAWSESEKLFF TGTGCCTGGAGTGAGAGTGAAAAACTGTTTTTT
15 TRBJ2-1 TRBV28 NA few CASSPLPGAYNEQFF TGTGCCAGCAGCCCCCTTCCGGGAGCCTACAATGAGCAGTTCTTC
15 TRBJ2-4 TRBV28 TRBD2 NA CASSLAGGPKNIQYF TGTGCCAGCAGTTTGGCGGGAGGTCCCAAAAACATTCAGTACTTC